This entry concerns a single T cell receptor beta chain. The data belong to a study of control samples from healthy donors and cancer patients. Profiling relied on immunoSEQ multiplex PCR, and the TCRdb table lists in-frame clones only, not all of them. Of some 110,000 clones in the sample, roughly nine tenths were seen once. This sequence was found in a woman between 50 and 59 years old with colorectal cancer. Sequencing input: PBMCs.

The CDR3 here is CASSLGQGRTYEQYF. The CDR3 nucleotides read TGTGCCAGCAGCTTAGGGCAGGGGCGTACCTACGAGCAGTACTTC. V usage is TRBV7-8 and J usage is TRBJ2-7, with D possibly matching TRBD1 (6 bases). Between the trimmed V and J ends, which lost 1 base and 2 bases, there was a span of 12 bases. This CDR3 comprises 15 residues. The germline gives CDR1 SGHVS, CDR2 FQNEAQ.